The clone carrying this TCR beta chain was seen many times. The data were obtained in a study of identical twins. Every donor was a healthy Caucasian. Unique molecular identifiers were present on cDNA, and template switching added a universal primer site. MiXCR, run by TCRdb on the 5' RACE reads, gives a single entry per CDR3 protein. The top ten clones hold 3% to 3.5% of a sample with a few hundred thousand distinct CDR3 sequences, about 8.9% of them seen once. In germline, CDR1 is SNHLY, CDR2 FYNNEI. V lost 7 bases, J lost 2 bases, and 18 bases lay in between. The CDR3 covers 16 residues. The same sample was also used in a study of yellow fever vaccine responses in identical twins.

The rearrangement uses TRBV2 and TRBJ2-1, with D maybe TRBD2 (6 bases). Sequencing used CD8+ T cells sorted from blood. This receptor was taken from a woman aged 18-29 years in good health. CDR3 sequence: CASTTPAGPTYNEQFF. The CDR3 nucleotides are TGTGCCAGCACCACACCCGCGGGGCCTACCTACAATGAGCAGTTCTTC.